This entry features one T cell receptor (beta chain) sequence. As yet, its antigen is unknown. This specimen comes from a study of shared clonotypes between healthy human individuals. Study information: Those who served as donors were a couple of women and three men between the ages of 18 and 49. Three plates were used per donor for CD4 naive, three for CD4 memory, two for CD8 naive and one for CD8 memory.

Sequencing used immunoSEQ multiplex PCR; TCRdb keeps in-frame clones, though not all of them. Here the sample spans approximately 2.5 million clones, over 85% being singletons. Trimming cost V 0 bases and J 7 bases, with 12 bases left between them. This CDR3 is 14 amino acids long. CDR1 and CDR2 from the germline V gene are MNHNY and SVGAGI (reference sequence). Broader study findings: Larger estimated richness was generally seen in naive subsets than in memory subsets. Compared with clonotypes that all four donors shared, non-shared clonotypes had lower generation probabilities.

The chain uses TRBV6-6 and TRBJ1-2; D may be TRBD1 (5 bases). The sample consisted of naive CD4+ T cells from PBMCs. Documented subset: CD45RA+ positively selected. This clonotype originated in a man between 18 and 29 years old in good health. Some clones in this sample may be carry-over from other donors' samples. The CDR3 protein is CASSYSGREGGYTF. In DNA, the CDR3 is TGTGCCAGCAGTTACTCGGGCAGGGAGGGTGGCTACACCTTC.